These 30 T cell receptor beta chains came from one sample sequenced in a study of cytomegalovirus exposure and HLA in healthy donors. PCR used 60 Vbeta primers and 13 Jbeta primers. TCRdb's copy holds only in-frame clones and misses some; the assay was immunoSEQ multiplex PCR. The sample shows 99,000 or so clones, 75% of them seen only once. Input material: PBMCs. The receptors come from a man aged 40-49 years in good health and CMV-seronegative.

This clone is categorized as medium-sized. The chain joins TRBV4-1 to TRBJ1-4, with D hard to call. The germline CDR1 and CDR2 sequences are MGHRA and YSYEKL. Trimming stripped 5 bases from V and 4 bases from J, with 20 bases between. The CDR3 length is 17 residues. The CDR3 spells CASSTPARKDGNEKLFF. The CDR3 region has the DNA TGCGCCAGCAGCACCCCAGCGAGGAAAGACGGTAATGAAAAACTGTTTTTT.

The chain uses TRBV4-2 and TRBJ1-5; 8 positions match TRBD1. CDR3 size: 16 residues. The V gene end was trimmed by 4 bases and the J gene end by 2 bases; junction bases not matched to a gene: 7. CDR1 is LGHNA and CDR2 is YNFKEQ in the germline V gene. The CDR3 region is CASSPDRAFGNQPQHF. Written as DNA, the CDR3 is TGTGCCAGCAGCCCGGACAGGGCTTTTGGCAATCAGCCCCAGCATTTT.

The rearrangement uses TRBV4-3 and TRBJ1-2, with a weak D call TRBD1 (5 bases). Germline loops: CDR1 LGHNA, CDR2 YSLEER. V was pared by 0 bases and J by 4 bases, with 21 bases between. The CDR3 runs to 18 residues. CDR3 sequence: CASSQDGIGGRGRYGYTF. CDR3 bases: TGCGCCAGCAGCCAAGATGGTATTGGAGGGAGGGGCCGCTATGGCTACACCTTC.

The rearrangement uses TRBV11-3 and TRBJ1-4; D possibly corresponds to TRBD1 (5 bases). The CDR3 consists of 13 residues. CDR1 is SGHNT and CDR2 is YENEEA in the germline V gene. The V end lost 5 bases, the J end lost 7 bases, and 11 bases lay between the germline ends. The CDR3 loop is CASSGGRGEKLFF. As DNA, the CDR3 is TGTGCCAGCAGCGGCGGTAGGGGTGAAAAACTGTTTTTT.

This chain joins TRBV10-1 and TRBJ2-7, with TRBD2 matching over 14 bases. The CDR3 is made up of 23 amino acids. V gave up 2 bases and J gave up 5 bases; unmatched junction bases: 26. Germline V gene sequence: CDR1 WNHNN, CDR2 SYGVQD (reference sequence). The CDR3 reads CASSERGRTGGLAGGRARDEQYF. Written as DNA, the CDR3 is TGCGCCAGCAGTGAGCGGGGGAGGACAGGAGGACTAGCGGGGGGCCGCGCAAGGGACGAGCAGTACTTC.

The chain carries TRBV7-2 and TRBJ2-1, with 7 bases fitting TRBD2. Germline CDR1 is SGHTA and CDR2 is FQGNSA. Trimming at V came to 2 bases and at J to 15 bases, leaving 10 bases not matched to a gene. The CDR3 length is 13 residues. CDR3 in amino acids: CASSLNLAGEGFF. CDR3 bases: TGTGCCAGCAGCTTAAACCTTGCGGGAGAGGGGTTCTTC.

CDR3 region: CASSFSDRVYGYTF. The CDR3 DNA sequence: TGTGCCAGCAGTTTCAGCGACAGGGTCTATGGCTACACCTTC. The genes are TRBV27 and TRBJ1-2; TRBD1 aligns across 7 bases. Losses at the gene ends were 3 bases for V and 4 bases for J; bases not matched to a gene: 5. The germline CDR1 and CDR2 sequences are MNHEY and SMNVEV (reference sequence). The CDR3 loop spans 14 amino acids.

The CDR3 nucleotides are TGTGCCAGCTCGGCAAACACCGGGGAGCTGTTTTTT. As protein: CASSANTGELFF. This chain joins TRBV18 and TRBJ2-2; no clear D gene. V was shortened by 6 bases and J by 2 bases, with 4 bases between the two germline ends. Germline V lookup: CDR1 KGHSH, CDR2 LQKENI. CDR3 length: 12 amino acids.

On this clone itself: The CDR3 end shows no conserved phenylalanine or tryptophan, and so a read error is likely. This chain uses TRBV5-1 with TRBJ2-7; 10 bases match TRBD1. The CDR3 totals 14 residues. CDR1 and CDR2 from the germline V gene are SGHRS and YFSETQ. J was trimmed by 3 bases and V by 0 bases; bases with no gene match: 0. The CDR3 DNA sequence: TGCGCCAGCAGCTTGGGGACAGGGGGCTACGAGCAGTACCTC. It is translated as CASSLGTGGYEQYL.

This clone has just a few counts. In DNA form, the CDR3 reads TGTGCCAGCAGCTCATACAGAGTCTCTGGAAACACCATATATTTT. Its protein is CASSSYRVSGNTIYF. V usage is TRBV11-3 and J usage is TRBJ1-3; D remains unclear. Germline V gives CDR1 SGHNT, CDR2 YENEEA. The CDR3 sequence is 15 residues long. The germline V and J ends were trimmed by 4 bases and 0 bases, with 10 bases remaining between them.

V usage is TRBV18 and J usage is TRBJ2-5; D not certain. V was clipped by 3 bases and J by 2 bases, with 7 bases between them. CDR1 and CDR2 from the germline V gene are KGHSH and LQKENI. The CDR3 sequence is 13 residues long. CDR3 residues: CASSPTRQETQYF. Written as DNA, the CDR3 is TGTGCCAGCTCACCGACCAGGCAAGAGACCCAGTACTTC.

The V gene is TRBV11-1, the J gene TRBJ2-5; 7 bases are a match to TRBD1. With 5 bases clipped from V and 5 bases from J, the junction kept 5 bases outside the gene matches. CDR1 is SGHAT and CDR2 is FQDESV in the germline V gene (reference sequence). The CDR3 is 13 amino acids. The CDR3 DNA sequence: TGTGCCAGCAGCACAGGGGAGCCGGAGACCCAGTACTTC. It encodes CASSTGEPETQYF.

The chain employs TRBV5-4 and TRBJ2-7, with 7 positions matching TRBD2. The CDR3 spans 14 residues. V dropped 0 bases and J dropped 2; count of bases not matched to a gene: 2. Per germline, CDR1 SGHNT and CDR2 YYREEE (reference sequence). The CDR3: CASSLVLAAYEQYF. DNA of the CDR3: TGTGCCAGCAGCTTGGTCCTAGCGGCCTACGAGCAGTACTTC.

This chain uses TRBV4-3 with TRBJ2-2, with 10 bases fitting TRBD1. CDR1 is LGHNA and CDR2 is YSLEER in the germline V gene. The CDR3 covers 15 residues. V shed 7 bases, J shed 3 bases, and the junction held 5 bases outside the gene matches. The CDR3 DNA follows: TGCGCCAGCAAGGGGGGGACAGGGGACACCGGGGAGCTGTTTTTT. As protein: CASKGGTGDTGELFF.

This chain connects TRBV5-4 to TRBJ2-7; TRBD2 might be the D (5 bases). Germline loops: CDR1 SGHNT, CDR2 YYREEE (reference sequence). The CDR3 has 14 amino acids. Deletions cut 4 bases from V and 3 bases from J, with 14 bases between. The DNA for the CDR3 is TGTGCCAGCAGCCTTAAATACCGGGACTACGAGCAGTACTTC. It specifies CASSLKYRDYEQYF.

The chain couples TRBV14 to TRBJ2-1; 7 nucleotides match TRBD2. This CDR3 is 19 amino acids long. Looked up from germline, CDR1 is SGHDN and CDR2 is FVKESK. The trim removed 0 bases at V and 2 bases at J, leaving 13 bases unmatched. CDR3 sequence: CASSQEGVLAGNTYNEQFF. The CDR3 nucleotides are TGTGCCAGCAGCCAAGAGGGGGTGTTAGCGGGTAATACCTACAATGAGCAGTTCTTC.

For the CDR3, the DNA is TGTGCCAGCAGCTTGAATAGTATCTCTGAAAGCTCCTACGAGCAGTACTTC. It encodes CASSLNSISESSYEQYF. This sequence joins TRBV7-9 and TRBJ2-7; D ambiguous. The CDR3 runs 17 residues. V shed 3 bases and J shed 0 bases, with 18 bases lying between them. The germline V gene encodes CDR1 SEHNR and CDR2 FQNEAQ (reference sequence).

The V call is TRBV19, the J call TRBJ2-1; 11 positions agree with TRBD2. Looked up from germline, CDR1 is LNHDA and CDR2 is SQIVND (reference sequence). There are 13 residues in the CDR3. With V trimmed by 7 bases and J by 8 bases, 4 bases remained unmatched. The CDR3 DNA reads TGTGCCAGTACCCTACTAGCGGGAGATGAGCAGTTCTTC. Translating it yields CASTLLAGDEQFF.

The chain couples TRBV28 to TRBJ2-2; D is unclear. The V gene's germline CDR1 is MDHEN and CDR2 SYDVKM. The CDR3 has 12 residues. With 3 bases removed from V and 4 bases from J, the gap between germline ends came to 3 bases. The CDR3 DNA reads TGTGCCAGCAGTTTGAGCACCGGGGAGCTGTTTTTT. Its translation: CASSLSTGELFF.

The chain employs TRBV15 and TRBJ1-1; no reliable D call. Per the germline V gene, CDR1 is LNHNV and CDR2 is YYDKDF (reference sequence). CDR3 size: 15 residues. Trimming stripped 1 base from V and 5 bases from J, with 14 bases between. The CDR3 loop is CATSRGVGGRTEAFF. The DNA of the CDR3 is TGTGCCACCAGCAGAGGAGTCGGCGGTAGAACTGAAGCTTTCTTT.

This clone has only a few counts. This sample includes further DNA sequences coding for the same CDR3. CDR3: CASSSGIYGYTF. CDR3 nucleotide sequence: TGTGCCAGCAGTTCAGGGATCTATGGCTACACCTTC. The chain carries TRBV6-5 and TRBJ1-2; the D gene is possibly TRBD1 (5 bases). V lost 4 bases, J lost 4 bases, and 7 bases lay in between. The length of the CDR3 is 12 residues. Germline CDR1 and CDR2: MNHEY and SVGAGI.

The chain uses TRBV19 and TRBJ2-3; D not certain. This CDR3 has 11 amino acids. Deletions cut 4 bases from V and 5 bases from J, with 4 bases between. Germline V gives CDR1 LNHDA, CDR2 SQIVND (reference sequence). The CDR3 loop is CASSRGDTQYF. The CDR3, as DNA: TGTGCCAGTAGTAGAGGAGATACGCAGTATTTT. Filled out from reference TRBV19 and TRBJ2-3, the complete variable domain reads DGGITQSPKYLFRKEGQNVTLSCEQNLNHDAMYWYRQDPGQGLRLIYYSQIVNDFQKGDIAEGYSVSREKKESFPLTVTSAQKNPTAFYLCASSRGDTQYFGPGTRLTVL.

J is TRBJ2-3 and V is TRBV5-1; TRBD2 matches at 8 bases. The CDR3 consists of 14 residues. The germline V gene has CDR1 SGHRS and CDR2 YFSETQ. Germline trimming cut 3 bases from V and 5 bases from J; bases unmatched to any gene: 5. In DNA form, the CDR3 reads TGCGCCAGCAGCTCCGGACTAGCTGGAGATACGCAGTATTTT. Protein product: CASSSGLAGDTQYF.

The chain employs TRBV5-4 and TRBJ1-1; D is possibly TRBD1 (6 bases). Germline CDR1 is SGHNT and CDR2 is YYREEE (reference sequence). Trimming pared 0 bases from V and 5 bases from J, leaving 14 bases between. The CDR3 has 15 amino acids. The CDR3 loop reads CASSLDLGAGTEAFF. Written as DNA, the CDR3 is TGTGCCAGCAGCTTGGATCTGGGGGCAGGGACTGAAGCTTTCTTT.

The sample holds a few counts of this clone. This sequence joins TRBV27 and TRBJ1-6, with TRBD1 as a possible D gene (5 bases). The germline V gene has CDR1 MNHEY and CDR2 SMNVEV (reference sequence). V was cut by 6 bases and J by 9 bases, with 12 bases left in between. This CDR3 is 13 amino acids long. The CDR3 sequence: CASSKDTPSPLHF. The CDR3 coding sequence is TGTGCCAGCAGCAAGGACACCCCTTCACCCCTCCACTTT.

The V and J genes are TRBV10-2 and TRBJ2-1, with 12 bases matching TRBD2. The trim removed 6 bases at V and 4 bases at J, leaving 4 bases unmatched. CDR3 length: 15 residues. From germline, CDR1 is WSHSY and CDR2 SAAADI. The CDR3 nucleotides read TGCGCCAGCAGGGCCACTAGCGGGGGGTACAATGAGCAGTTCTTC. Translated: CASRATSGGYNEQFF.

The chain recombines TRBV2 with TRBJ1-6; 8 bases match TRBD1. The CDR3 is 15 residues long. V lost 9 bases to trimming and J lost 7 bases; unmatched junction nucleotides: 11. The germline CDR1 and CDR2 sequences are SNHLY and FYNNEI. CDR3 DNA: TGTGCCAGAACCCTCCAGGGGGCCCGGAATTCACCCCTCCACTTT. This sequence encodes CARTLQGARNSPLHF.

This clone was seen once. The chain links TRBV5-4 to TRBJ2-7, with 8 positions matching TRBD1. CDR1 is SGHNT, CDR2 YYREEE, per germline (reference sequence). With V trimmed by 3 bases and J by 0 bases, 2 bases remained unmatched. The CDR3 is 14 residues long. The CDR3 region has the DNA TGTGCCAGCAGCTGGACAGGGTTCTCCTACGAGCAGTACTTC. Translation: CASSWTGFSYEQYF. The full variable domain, completed using reference TRBV5-4 and TRBJ2-7, is ETGVTQSPTHLIKTRGQQVTLRCSSQSGHNTVSWYQQALGQGPQFIFQYYREEENGRGNFPPRFSGLQFPNYSSELNVNALELDDSALYLCASSWTGFSYEQYFGPGTRLTVT.

The chain recombines TRBV5-4 with TRBJ2-1; no clear D gene. Germline V gives CDR1 SGHNT, CDR2 YYREEE (reference sequence). The V and J ends lost 1 base and 2 bases respectively, with 7 bases between them. The CDR3 runs to 14 residues. CDR3 nucleotides: TGTGCCAGCAGCTTGCCCCTCCCCTACAATGAGCAGTTCTTC. It is translated as CASSLPLPYNEQFF.

This chain connects TRBV5-1 to TRBJ2-7, with 9 bases identical to TRBD1. CDR1 SGHRS and CDR2 YFSETQ come from the germline V gene. The J segment lost 2 bases and the V segment lost 4 bases, leaving 7 bases of the junction unmatched. The CDR3 contains 15 residues. The CDR3 DNA follows: TGCGCCAGCAGCACATCCGGGACAGGGCCCTACGAGCAGTACTTC. It specifies CASSTSGTGPYEQYF.